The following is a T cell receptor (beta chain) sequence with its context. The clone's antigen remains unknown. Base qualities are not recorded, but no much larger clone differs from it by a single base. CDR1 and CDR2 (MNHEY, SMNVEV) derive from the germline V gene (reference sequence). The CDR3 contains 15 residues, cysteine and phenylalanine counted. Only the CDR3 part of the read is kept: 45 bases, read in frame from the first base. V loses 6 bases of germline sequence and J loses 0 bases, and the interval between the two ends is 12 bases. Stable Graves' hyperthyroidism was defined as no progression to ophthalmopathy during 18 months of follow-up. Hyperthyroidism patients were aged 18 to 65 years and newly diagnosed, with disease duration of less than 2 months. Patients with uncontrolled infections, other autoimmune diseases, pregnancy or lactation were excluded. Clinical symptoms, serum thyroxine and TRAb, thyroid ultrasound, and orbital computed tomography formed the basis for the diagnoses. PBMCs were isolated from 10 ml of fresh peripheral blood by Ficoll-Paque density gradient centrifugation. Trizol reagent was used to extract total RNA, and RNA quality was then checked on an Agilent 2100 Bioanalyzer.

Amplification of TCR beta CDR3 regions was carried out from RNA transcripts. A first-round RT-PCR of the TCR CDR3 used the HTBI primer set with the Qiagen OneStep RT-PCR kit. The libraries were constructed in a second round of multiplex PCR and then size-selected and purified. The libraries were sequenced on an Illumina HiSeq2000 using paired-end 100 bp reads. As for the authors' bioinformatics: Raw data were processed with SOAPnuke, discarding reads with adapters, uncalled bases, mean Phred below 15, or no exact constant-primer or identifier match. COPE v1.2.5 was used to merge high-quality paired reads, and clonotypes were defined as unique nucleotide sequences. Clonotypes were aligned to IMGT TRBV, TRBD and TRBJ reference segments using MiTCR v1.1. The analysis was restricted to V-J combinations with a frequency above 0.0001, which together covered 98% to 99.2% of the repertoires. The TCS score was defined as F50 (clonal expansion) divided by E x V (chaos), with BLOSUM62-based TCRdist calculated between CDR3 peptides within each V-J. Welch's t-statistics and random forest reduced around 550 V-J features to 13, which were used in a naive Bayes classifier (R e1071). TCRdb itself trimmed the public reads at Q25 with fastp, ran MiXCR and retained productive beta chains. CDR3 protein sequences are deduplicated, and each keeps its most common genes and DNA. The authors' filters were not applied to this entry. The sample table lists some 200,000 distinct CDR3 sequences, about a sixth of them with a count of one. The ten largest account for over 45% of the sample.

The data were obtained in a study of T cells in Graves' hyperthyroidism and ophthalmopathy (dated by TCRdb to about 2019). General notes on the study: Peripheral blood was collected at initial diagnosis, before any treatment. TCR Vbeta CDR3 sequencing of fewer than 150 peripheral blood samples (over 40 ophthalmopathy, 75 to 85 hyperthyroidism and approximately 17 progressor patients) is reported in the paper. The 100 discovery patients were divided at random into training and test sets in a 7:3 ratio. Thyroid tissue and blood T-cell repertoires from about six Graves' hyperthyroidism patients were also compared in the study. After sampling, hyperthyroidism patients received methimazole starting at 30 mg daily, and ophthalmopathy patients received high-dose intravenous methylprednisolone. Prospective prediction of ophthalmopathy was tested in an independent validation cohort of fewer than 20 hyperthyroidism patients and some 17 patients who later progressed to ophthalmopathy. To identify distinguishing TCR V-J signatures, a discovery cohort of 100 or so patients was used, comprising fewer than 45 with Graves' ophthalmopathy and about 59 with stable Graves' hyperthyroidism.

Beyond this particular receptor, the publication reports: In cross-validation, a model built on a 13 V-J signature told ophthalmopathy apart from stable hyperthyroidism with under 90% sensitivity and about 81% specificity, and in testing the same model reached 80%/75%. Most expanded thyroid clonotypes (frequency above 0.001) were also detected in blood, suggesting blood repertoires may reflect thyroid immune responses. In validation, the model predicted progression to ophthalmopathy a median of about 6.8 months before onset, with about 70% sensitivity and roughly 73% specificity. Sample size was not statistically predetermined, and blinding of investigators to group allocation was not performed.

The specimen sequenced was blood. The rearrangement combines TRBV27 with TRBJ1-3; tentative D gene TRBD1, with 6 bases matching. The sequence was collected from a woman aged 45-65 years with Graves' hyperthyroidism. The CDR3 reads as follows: CASSPRTASGNTIYF. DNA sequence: TGTGCCAGCAGCCCTCGGACAGCCTCTGGAAACACCATATATTTT.